The source of this T cell receptor beta chain is a study of T cells in Graves' hyperthyroidism and ophthalmopathy. Findings and caveats of the study: Blood also showed most of the thyroid clonotypes that were expanded above 0.001.

The table lists this clonotype with a few counts. The antigen is undetermined. The source material, RNA transcripts, was used to amplify TCR beta CDR3 regions. HTBI primers were employed in a first-round RT-PCR of the TCR CDR3. TCRdb redid the calling of the multiplex PCR reads with MiXCR, one entry per CDR3 protein. Altogether more than 500,000 distinct CDR3 sequences are present, roughly 14% being singletons, with the ten largest covering approximately 4.3%. A NOSPECS grade of at least 4, a Clinical Activity Score of at least 3 and duration under 3 months were recorded in ophthalmopathy patients. Patients having uncontrolled infection, another autoimmune disease, pregnancy or lactation were not included. Fresh peripheral blood, 10 ml, yielded the PBMCs. V lost 1 base, J lost 6 bases, and 9 bases lay in between. Germline V gene data show CDR1 as LGHDT and CDR2 as YNNKEL (reference sequence). The CDR3 has 13 residues.

The sequence came from a woman aged 40 to 50 with Graves' ophthalmopathy. Material: blood. The chain recombines TRBV3-1 with TRBJ1-1; maybe TRBD1 (6 bases). The CDR3 is CASSQAGDPEAFF. The CDR3 DNA reads as TGTGCCAGCAGCCAAGCAGGGGATCCTGAAGCTTTCTTT.